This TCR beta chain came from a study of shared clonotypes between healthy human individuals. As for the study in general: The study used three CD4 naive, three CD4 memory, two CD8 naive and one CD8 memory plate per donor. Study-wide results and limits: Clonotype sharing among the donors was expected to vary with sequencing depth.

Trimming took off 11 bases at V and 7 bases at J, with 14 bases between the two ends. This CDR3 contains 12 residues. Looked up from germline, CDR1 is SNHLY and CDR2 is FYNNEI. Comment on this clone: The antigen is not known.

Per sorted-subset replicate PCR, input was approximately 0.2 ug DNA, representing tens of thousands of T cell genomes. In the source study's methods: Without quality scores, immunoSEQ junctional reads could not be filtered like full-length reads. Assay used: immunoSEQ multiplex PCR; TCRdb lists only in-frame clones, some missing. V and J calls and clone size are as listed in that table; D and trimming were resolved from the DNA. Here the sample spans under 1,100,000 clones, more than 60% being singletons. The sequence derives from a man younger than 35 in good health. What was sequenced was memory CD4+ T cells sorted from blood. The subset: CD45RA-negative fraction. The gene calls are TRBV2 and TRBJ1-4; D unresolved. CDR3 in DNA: TGTGCCGCTACCCTCCGAGGTGAAAAACTGTTTTTT. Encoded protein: CAATLRGEKLFF.